This T cell receptor beta chain was observed in a study of blood T cell repertoires in COVID-19. Study-level background: The United States, Italy and Spain were the sources of the acute and convalescent COVID-19 samples. Sources were T cells, B-cell-depleted T cells, or PBMCs; the material itself was cDNA or gDNA.

The assay was immunoSEQ multiplex PCR, and TCRdb's table has in-frame clones only and misses some. Of tens of thousands of clones listed, roughly 78% are singletons. The receptor's source is an elderly woman with acute or convalescent COVID-19. The sequenced material came from peripheral blood.

CDR3 protein: CASSEQGYGYTF. CDR3 coding DNA: TGTGCCAGTAGTGAACAGGGTTATGGCTACACCTTC. This chain joins TRBV19 and TRBJ1-2, with D possibly matching TRBD1 (6 bases). The length of the CDR3 is 12 residues. The V gene lost 5 bases and the J gene lost 5 bases, with 9 bases spanning the gap. Per germline, CDR1 LNHDA and CDR2 SQIVND (reference sequence).